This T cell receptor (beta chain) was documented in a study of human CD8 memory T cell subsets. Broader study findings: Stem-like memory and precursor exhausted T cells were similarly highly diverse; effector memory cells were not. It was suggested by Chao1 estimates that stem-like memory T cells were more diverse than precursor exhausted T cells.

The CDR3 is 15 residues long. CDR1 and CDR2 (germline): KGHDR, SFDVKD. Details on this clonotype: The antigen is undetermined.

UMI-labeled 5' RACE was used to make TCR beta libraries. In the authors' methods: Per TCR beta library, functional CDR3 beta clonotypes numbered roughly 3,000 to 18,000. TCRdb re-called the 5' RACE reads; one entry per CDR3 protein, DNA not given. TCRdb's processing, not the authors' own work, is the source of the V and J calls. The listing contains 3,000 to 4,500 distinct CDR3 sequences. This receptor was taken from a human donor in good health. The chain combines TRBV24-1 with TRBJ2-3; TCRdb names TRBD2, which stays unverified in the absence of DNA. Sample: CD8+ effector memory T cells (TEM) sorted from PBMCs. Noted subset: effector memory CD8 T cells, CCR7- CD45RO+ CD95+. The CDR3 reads CATSDVAGGTDTQYF.